This T cell receptor (beta chain) stems from a study of molecular identifiers for immune sequencing clone quantification. Study-level results: For highly expanded clones, sizes could be underestimated when identical TCR molecules share a barcode. Clones of above 20 RNA copies carried over 99% of effector molecules; in naive cells they carried under 1%.

This clonotype was found a few times. Its antigen is not identified. For bulk TCR libraries, previously described methods and listed TCR primers were used. TCRdb reprocessed the PCR reads via MiXCR and lists one record per CDR3 protein. The sample contains about 320,000 distinct CDR3 sequences, over 20% of which appear only once. Trimming shortened V by 4 bases and J by 5 bases, and 9 bases separated the two germline ends. Germline V gives CDR1 LGHDT, CDR2 YNNKEL (reference sequence). The CDR3 length is 13 residues. Sequencing used naive CD8+ T cells from blood, with Jurkat cell RNA spiked in. As to subset: FACS-sorted CD8+CD4-CCR7+CD45RA+ naive T cells. This TCR was recovered from a human donor in good health. Some libraries in this study had Jurkat cell RNA spiked in. The gene calls are TRBV3-1 and TRBJ2-1, with D unclear. This CDR3 reads CASSPHMNNEQFF. The DNA for the CDR3 is TGTGCCAGCAGCCCTCACATGAACAATGAGCAGTTCTTC.